The present entry profiles one T cell receptor beta chain with its context. Which antigen it targets is not known. The sample holds no much larger clone one base away, and base qualities are not on file. Sequencing instrument: Illumina NovaSeq 6000. cDNA libraries for TCRalpha and TCRbeta were prepared by 5'RACE using constant-segment primers, with sample barcodes and unique molecular identifiers added. Trizol reagent was used to extract RNA from every sample. Library amplification was performed in two PCR steps, and a second sample barcode and Illumina TruSeq adapters were introduced in the second step. Sequencing of libraries was performed on an Illumina NovaSeq with 2 x 150 bp paired-end reads. The study's own analysis went as follows. The reads were demultiplexed and collapsed into UMI-guided consensus sequences using migec v1.2.7. Using mixcr v2.1.11, the UMI consensuses were aligned to TRA and TRB V and J templates and assembled into clonotypes. Clonotypes were classified as expanded or contracted when called significant by both edgeR and NoisET, with noise models trained on biological replicates. edgeR calls used a false discovery rate-adjusted p below 0.01 and a log2 fold-change threshold of 1. As an exploratory analysis of dynamics, PCA with hierarchical clustering was applied to max-normalized trajectories of the 1000 most abundant clonotypes. Separately sequenced CD4+ and CD8+ repertoires were used to assign the CD4 or CD8 phenotype of responding clones. TCRdb applied fastp at Q25 and MiXCR to the public reads, then kept only in-frame beta chains. All rows with the same CDR3 protein become a single entry with the most common DNA and genes. In this record, the V and J calls reflect TCRdb's handling and not the investigators' own analysis. Here the sample has 450,000 or so distinct CDR3 sequences; roughly 25% occur a single time. The ten largest make up approximately 12% of the sample.

This specimen belongs to a study of T-cell memory formation after mild COVID-19 (dated by TCRdb to 2020 to 2022). Regarding the study in general: TCR sequence clusters from the two donors were found to be largely donor specific. In a couple of donors, T-cell clones that expanded and contracted after mild COVID-19 were tracked by sequencing TCRalpha and TCRbeta repertoires over time. Two young, previously healthy adult volunteers, one female and one male, were included in the cohort.

Ficoll-Paque density gradient centrifugation was the method used to isolate PBMCs. The paper as a whole reports these results and caveats: Some responding clones were detected in pre-infection memory, suggesting pre-existing cross-reactive memory T cells joined the SARS-CoV-2 response. The second-wave clones that peaked on day 37 were not confirmed to be SARS-CoV-2 specific. Contracting CD4+ clones were located mainly in the CM and EM memory subsets, whereas CD8+ clones were found to be enriched in EMRA. Only a couple of mild cases were covered in the study, and larger cohorts including severe cases with pre-infection samples were considered necessary. Balanced CD4/CD8 phenotypes were observed for clones contracting from day 15 to 85, whereas a bias towards CD4+ was observed for a second wave of clones expanding from day 15 to 37.

Based on the germline V gene, the CDR1 and CDR2 sequences are SNHLY and FYNNEI. Taken from cysteine to phenylalanine, the CDR3 has 11 residues. Only the CDR3 DNA is retained, 33 bases long and in frame from the first base. V loses 6 bases of germline sequence and J loses 7 bases, and the interval between the two ends is 9 bases. This sequence originates from an adult woman who had mild COVID-19 (a few samples of this study predate the infection). The sample titles of this study are shuffled in the database, so cell type and time point are left out; the donor was told from shared clones. The chain links TRBV2 with TRBJ1-1, and the D gene may be TRBD1, 6 bases matching. The specimen was PBMCs or a T cell subset sorted from them (not recorded which). The nucleotide sequence reads TGTGCCAGCAGGTTACAGGGTGAAGCTTTCTTT. This yields the protein CASRLQGEAFF.